This T cell receptor (beta chain) comes out of a study of CD8+ T cells in alopecia areata. Study background: Patients in the treated group were given tofacitinib by mouth, 5 to 10 mg twice a day.

RNA was isolated and reverse transcribed to cDNA, the sequencing template. Data came from immunoSEQ multiplex PCR; TCRdb stores just in-frame clones and leaves some out. Of 40,000 to 45,000 clones listed, roughly 92% were seen once; the top ten hold 15% to 20%. Trimming took off 4 bases at V and 4 bases at J, with 14 bases between the two ends. The germline gives CDR1 MDHEN, CDR2 SYDVKM. The CDR3 length is 15 residues. Treatment meaning: oral pan-JAK inhibitor, 5-10 mg twice daily. This clone came up once. The source was CD8+ T cells sorted from blood, collected at week 24, from a patient treated with tofacitinib. The gene calls are TRBV28 and TRBJ2-1; D gene unclear. The TCR sequence derives from a human donor with alopecia areata. This CDR3 reads CASSSNDLVYNEQFF. The CDR3 nucleotides are TGTGCCAGCAGTTCTAATGACCTGGTTTACAATGAGCAGTTCTTC.